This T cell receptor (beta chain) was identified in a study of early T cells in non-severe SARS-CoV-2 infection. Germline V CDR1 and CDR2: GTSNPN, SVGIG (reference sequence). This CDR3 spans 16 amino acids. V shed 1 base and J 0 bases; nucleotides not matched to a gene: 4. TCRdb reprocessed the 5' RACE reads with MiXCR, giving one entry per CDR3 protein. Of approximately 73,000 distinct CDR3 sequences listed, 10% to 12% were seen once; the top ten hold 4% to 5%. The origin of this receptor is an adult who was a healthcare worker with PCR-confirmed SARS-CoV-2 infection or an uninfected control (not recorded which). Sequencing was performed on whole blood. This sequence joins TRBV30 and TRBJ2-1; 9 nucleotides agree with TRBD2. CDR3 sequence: CAWSGGGASSYNEQFF. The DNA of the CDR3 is TGTGCCTGGAGTGGCGGGGGGGCTAGCTCCTACAATGAGCAGTTCTTC.